A selection of T cell receptor beta chains follows, all from one sample in a study of OX40 agonist ivuxolimab in advanced cancers. TCRdb's table, derived via immunoSEQ multiplex PCR, lists solely in-frame clones and lacks some. The sample has some 46,000 clones; about 83% are singletons. This specimen consisted of CD4+ or CD8+ T cells sorted from blood, obtained in a trial of the OX40 agonist ivuxolimab. Every receptor here comes from an adult with an advanced solid tumor such as melanoma, head and neck, liver or kidney cancer. The CDR3 runs from the conserved cysteine through the conserved F or W. A D gene is named only where the DNA matches it firmly. Not every row has a clone size; where given, it reads once, few, many or a size class.

v_call	clone_size	j_call	d_call	cdr3_nt	cdr3_aa
TRBV5-1	.	TRBJ1-2	.	TGCGCCAGCAGCCAGGACAGACGTGGCTACACCTTC	CASSQDRRGYTF
TRBV7-8	.	TRBJ1-1	.	TGTGCCAGCAGCTTACGGAACCAGCAACGGGCGAACACTGAAGCTTTCTTT	CASSLRNQQRANTEAFF
TRBV15	few	TRBJ2-3	.	TGTGCCACCAGCCGCGGCGGGGGCCTTAGCACAGATACGCAGTATTTT	CATSRGGGLSTDTQYF
TRBV6-5	.	TRBJ2-2	TRBD1	TGTGCCAGCAAACCCACAGGGGGAACCGGGGAGCTGTTTTTT	CASKPTGGTGELFF
TRBV7-3	few	TRBJ2-1	TRBD1	TGTGCCAGCAGCTCTGATCGGGACAGGGGAGGGAATGAGCAGTTCTTC	CASSSDRDRGGNEQFF
TRBV19	.	TRBJ1-1	TRBD1	TGTGCCAGTAGTATAGCCGGGACAGGGACTCTTGGGGTTGAAGCTTTCTTT	CASSIAGTGTLGVEAFF
TRBV28	.	TRBJ2-5	TRBD2	TGTGCCAGCAGTTTCGCCGCGGGGGGGTGGTCCGGAGAGACCCAGTACTTC	CASSFAAGGWSGETQYF
TRBV29-1	.	TRBJ2-2	.	TGCAGCGTTCTTGGTGGGGCGAACACCGGGGAGCTGTTTTTT	CSVLGGANTGELFF
TRBV5-8	.	TRBJ2-5	TRBD2	TGTGCCAGCAGGGAAGGAAGGACTAGCGGGGCCCAAGAGACCCAGTACTTC	CASREGRTSGAQETQYF
TRBV7-8	.	TRBJ2-2	.	TGTGCCAGCAGAATTATGGACACCGGGGAGCTGTTTTTT	CASRIMDTGELFF
TRBV11-2	few	TRBJ2-7	TRBD1	TGTGCCAGCAGCCCACTCGCCGGGACAGGGGCTTACGAGCAGTACTTC	CASSPLAGTGAYEQYF
TRBV27	.	TRBJ1-1	.	TGTGCCAGCAGGGACCCGAACACTGAAGCTTTCTTT	CASRDPNTEAFF
TRBV7-6	.	TRBJ1-1	.	TGTGCCAGCAGCCTACAGGAGAACACTGAAGCTTTCTTT	CASSLQENTEAFF
TRBV9	.	TRBJ1-1	.	TGTGCCAGCAGCGTAGTAAGCGCGAACACTGAAGCTTTCTTT	CASSVVSANTEAFF
TRBV29-1	.	TRBJ2-3	TRBD2	TGCAGCGTTGCTTGGTCGGGAGGGGGGACGCAGTATTTT	CSVAWSGGGTQYF
TRBV19	.	TRBJ2-2	.	TGTGCCAGTACCCCAATCATCACCGGGGAGCTGTTTTTT	CASTPIITGELFF
TRBV7-8	.	TRBJ2-5	.	TGTGCCAGCAGCTTACGTTCGGGTGACAAAAAAGAGACCCAGTACTTC	CASSLRSGDKKETQYF
TRBV2	once	TRBJ2-5	.	TGTGCCAGCAGTGATCTTAGCTTGGAAGAGACCCAGTACTTC	CASSDLSLEETQYF
TRBV7-3	.	TRBJ2-2	TRBD1	TGTGCCAGCAGCTTATGGGCAGGGGGCGGCGGCGGGGAGCTGTTTTTT	CASSLWAGGGGGELFF
TRBV6-6	.	TRBJ2-1	TRBD2	TGTGCCAGCAGCCACCAGCCTAGCGGGTCCAATGAGCAGTTCTTC	CASSHQPSGSNEQFF
TRBV10-2	.	TRBJ1-2	.	TGCGCCAGCAGTGAAGAAAAGGGTCTTTACTATGGCTACACCTTC	CASSEEKGLYYGYTF
TRBV18	.	TRBJ2-2	TRBD1	TGTGCCAGCGCGGACAGGGAAACCGGGGAGCTGTTTTTT	CASADRETGELFF
TRBV18	.	TRBJ2-3	TRBD1	TGTGCCAGCTCACCCCAACAGGGGGCAGATACGCAGTATTTT	CASSPQQGADTQYF
TRBV6-1	.	TRBJ2-1	.	TGTGCCAGCAGTATCACCCCAGGGTCAACTGAGCAGTTCTTC	CASSITPGSTEQFF
TRBV7-9	.	TRBJ1-1	.	TGTGCCAGCAGCTTGCAGACGGACCAAGCTTTCTTT	CASSLQTDQAFF
TRBV11-2	.	TRBJ2-1	.	TGTGCCAGCAGCTCGACCCGGAATGAGCAGTTCTTC	CASSSTRNEQFF
TRBV29-1	.	TRBJ2-3	TRBD2	TGCAGCGTAGCTGGACTAGCGGGAGTGTTCACAGATACGCAGTATTTT	CSVAGLAGVFTDTQYF
TRBV5-8	.	TRBJ1-4	.	TGTGCCAGCACCCCATCCCGCCAGGGTAATGAAAAACTGTTTTTT	CASTPSRQGNEKLFF
TRBV19	.	TRBJ1-4	.	TGTGCCAGTAGTATAGGCGACAGGGAAAAACTGTTTTTT	CASSIGDREKLFF
TRBV19	.	TRBJ1-5	.	TGTGCCAGTAGTCTGAGGGGTTTAGGCAATCAGCCCCAGCATTTT	CASSLRGLGNQPQHF
TRBV9	.	TRBJ1-2	.	TGTGCCAGCAGCGGTCTTAGCCGGAGGTCGGGCTACACCTTC	CASSGLSRRSGYTF
TRBV27	.	TRBJ2-1	.	TGTGCCAGCAGCTGGGCTTTTGGGAATGAGCAGTTCTTC	CASSWAFGNEQFF
TRBV5-1	.	TRBJ2-5	.	TGCGCCAGCAGCACGGGACGGTACCAAGAGACCCAGTACTTC	CASSTGRYQETQYF
TRBV2	.	TRBJ2-7	.	TGTGCCAGCAGTGAAGCGAGGCAGGCCGCGACCTACGAGCAGTACTTC	CASSEARQAATYEQYF
TRBV10-3	.	TRBJ1-1	.	TGTGCCATCAGTGAGACAGGAGGCCGAACTGAAGCTTTCTTT	CAISETGGRTEAFF
TRBV29-1	.	TRBJ2-7	TRBD2	TGCAGCGTTCGACCTGAGACTAGCGGCTACGAGCAGTACTTC	CSVRPETSGYEQYF
TRBV6-1	.	TRBJ2-1	.	TGTGCCAGCAGTGAAGGACAGACTTGGGATGAGCAGTTCTTC	CASSEGQTWDEQFF
TRBV5-6	.	TRBJ2-7	.	TGTGCCAGCAGCTTGGTTTTGGGCCAAGAGCAGTACTTC	CASSLVLGQEQYF
TRBV2	.	TRBJ1-5	.	TGTGCCAGCAGCGTCTGGGGAGGGATAGGGAAAAATCAGCCCCAGCATTTT	CASSVWGGIGKNQPQHF
TRBV5-6	.	TRBJ1-4	.	TGTGCCAGCAGCTTGGTAGCCGCGGGCAGGGAAAAACTGTTTTTT	CASSLVAAGREKLFF
TRBV10-1	.	TRBJ1-5	.	TGCGCCAGCACGGACGGACTAGACAATCAGCCCCAGCATTTT	CASTDGLDNQPQHF
TRBV7-3	.	TRBJ2-1	TRBD2	TGTGCCAGCAGCCTAGCGGGAAACTCCTACAATGAGCAGTTCTTC	CASSLAGNSYNEQFF
TRBV6-6	.	TRBJ2-6	.	TGTGCCAGCAGTTACGAGGGGGCTGGGGCCAACGTCCTGACTTTC	CASSYEGAGANVLTF
TRBV7-8	.	TRBJ2-3	.	TGTGCCAGCAGCTCGTTCAGGGGTTCCGCAGATACGCAGTATTTT	CASSSFRGSADTQYF
TRBV30	.	TRBJ2-7	.	TGTGCCTGGGACCCGTTCGGGGGCGCCTCCTACGAGCAGTACTTC	CAWDPFGGASYEQYF
TRBV30	.	TRBJ1-1	.	TGTGCCTGGAGTCGATATCGGGAGGGAGAAGCTTTCTTT	CAWSRYREGEAFF
TRBV5-1	.	TRBJ1-6	.	TGCGCCAGCAGCTTAGACCCCCTGTCACCCCTCCACTTT	CASSLDPLSPLHF